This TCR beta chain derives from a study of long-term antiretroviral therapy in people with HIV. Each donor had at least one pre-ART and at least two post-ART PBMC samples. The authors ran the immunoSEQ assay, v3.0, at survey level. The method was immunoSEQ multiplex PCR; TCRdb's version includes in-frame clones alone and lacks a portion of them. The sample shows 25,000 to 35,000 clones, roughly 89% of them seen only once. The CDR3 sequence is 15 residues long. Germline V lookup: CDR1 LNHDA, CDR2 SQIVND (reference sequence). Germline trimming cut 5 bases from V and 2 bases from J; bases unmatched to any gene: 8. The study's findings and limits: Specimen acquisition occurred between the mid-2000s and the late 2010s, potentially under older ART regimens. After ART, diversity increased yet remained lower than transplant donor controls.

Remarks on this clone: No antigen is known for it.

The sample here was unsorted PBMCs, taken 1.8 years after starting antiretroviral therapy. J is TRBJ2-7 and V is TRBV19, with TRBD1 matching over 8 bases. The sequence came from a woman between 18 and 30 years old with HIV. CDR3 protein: CASSPGQGLTYEQYF. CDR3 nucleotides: TGTGCCAGTAGTCCCGGACAGGGCCTCACCTACGAGCAGTACTTC.